This T cell receptor beta chain was found in a study of technical replicates of blood from a handful of donors. Sequencing used immunoSEQ multiplex PCR; TCRdb keeps in-frame clones, though not all of them. The table has tens of thousands of clones, just under 90% seen once; the top ten hold around 5.2%. Germline V gives CDR1 SGHRS, CDR2 YFSETQ. The V gene lost 2 bases and the J gene lost 4 bases, with 15 bases spanning the gap. The CDR3 covers 15 residues. The sequenced sample consisted of PBMCs. This clonotype was obtained from a human donor in good health. Some clones in this sample may be carry-over from other donors' samples. V gene TRBV5-1 combines with J gene TRBJ1-2; no reliable D call. CDR3 protein: CASSLDPGGSYGYTF. The CDR3, as DNA: TGCGCCAGCAGCTTAGACCCGGGTGGGAGCTATGGCTACACCTTC. The variable domain in full, completed from reference TRBV5-1 and TRBJ1-2, reads KAGVTQTPRYLIKTRGQQVTLSCSPISGHRSVSWYQQTPGQGLQFLFEYFSETQRNKGNFPGRFSGRQFSNSRSEMNVSTLELGDSALYLCASSLDPGGSYGYTFGSGTRLTVV.